The clone carrying this T cell receptor beta chain was seen more than once but under ten times. In the original processing: Amplified reference gene primers provided the basis for estimating nucleated cell counts. Sequenced by immunoSEQ multiplex PCR; TCRdb stores in-frame clones only, minus some. V and J calls and clone size are those listed in that table; D and trimming were worked out from the DNA. Found here are roughly 200,000 clones, 80% of them singletons; the top ten hold around 7%. This entry belongs to a study of blood T cell repertoires in COVID-19. About the study: From T cells, B-cell-depleted T cells, or PBMCs came the material, which was cDNA or gDNA.

Trimming cost V 0 bases and J 15 bases, with 15 bases left between them. The CDR3 has 13 residues. Germline lookup yields CDR1 WNHNN and CDR2 SYGVQD (reference sequence). The sample taken for sequencing was peripheral blood. This receptor was taken from a man aged 65 to 85 with active or convalescent COVID-19. The chain links TRBV10-1 to TRBJ2-1; the D is unclear. CDR3 nucleotides: TGCGCCAGCAGTGAGTCTGGCAGCGAGATTGGGTTCTTC. Amino acid sequence: CASSESGSEIGFF.